The 26 T cell receptor beta chains reported below all come from one sample, sequenced in a study of OX40 agonist ivuxolimab in advanced cancers. Repertoires were generated with immunoSEQ multiplex PCR, while TCRdb's copy carries only in-frame clones and drops some. The table includes under 80,000 clones, 86% detected once. The sample consisted of CD4+ or CD8+ T cells sorted from blood, taken in a trial of the OX40 agonist ivuxolimab. The receptor set was obtained from an adult with an advanced solid tumor such as melanoma, head and neck, liver or kidney cancer.

J is TRBJ2-2 and V is TRBV28; D gene ambiguous. V lost 3 bases to trimming and J lost 4 bases, with 12 bases between them. The CDR3 length is 15 residues. The germline CDR1 and CDR2 sequences are MDHEN and SYDVKM. Here the CDR3 DNA reads TGTGCCAGCAGTTTTCACAGACCAAGCACCGGGGAGCTGTTTTTT. It translates to CASSFHRPSTGELFF.

CDR3 in amino acids: CASSLTGEAGYTF. The CDR3 DNA follows: TGTGCCAGTAGTCTCACAGGGGAGGCTGGCTACACCTTC. J is TRBJ1-2 and V is TRBV19; 7 bases match TRBD1. The J segment lost 7 bases and the V segment lost 5 bases, leaving 7 bases of the junction unmatched. This CDR3 region has 13 residues. Germline V gene lookup returns CDR1 LNHDA and CDR2 SQIVND (reference sequence).

The V gene is TRBV27, the J gene TRBJ1-1, with TRBD1 identical over 10 bases. The CDR3 runs 16 residues. V shed 6 bases and J 6 bases; nucleotides not matched to a gene: 13. Germline CDR1 MNHEY, CDR2 SMNVEV (reference sequence). In nucleotides, the CDR3 is TGTGCCAGCAGCCGACAGGGGGCGCGTTCTAACCCTGAAGCTTTCTTT. Translated, it gives CASSRQGARSNPEAFF.

Comments on this clone: At one end the junction does not follow the germline gene, possibly because of a read error. The CDR3 DNA reads as TGTGCTAGCAGCTACGGACTAGCGGGGGGGGAGCAGTTCTTC. Protein product: CASSYGLAGGEQFF. The chain combines TRBV7-7 with TRBJ2-1; 15 bases are shared with TRBD2. The germline V gene encodes CDR1 SSHAT and CDR2 FNYEAQ (reference sequence). CDR3 length equals 14 residues.

J is TRBJ1-2 and V is TRBV29-1; 9 bases are a match to TRBD1. The CDR3 covers 14 residues. Trimming took 3 bases from V and 4 from J; bases not matched to a gene: 6. CDR1 and CDR2 from the germline V gene are SQVTM and ANQGSEA. CDR3 protein: CSVELRDRVYGYTF. The CDR3 nucleotides are TGCAGCGTTGAGCTTAGGGACAGGGTCTATGGCTACACCTTC.

This sequence joins TRBV7-7 and TRBJ1-5, with D hard to call. Trimming removed 5 bases from V and 5 bases from J, with 7 bases in between. The CDR3 runs to 12 residues. The germline V gene has CDR1 SSHAT and CDR2 FNYEAQ (reference sequence). CDR3 bases: TGTGCCAGCAGCCAGTACGATCAGCCCCAGCATTTT. Translating gives CASSQYDQPQHF.

The rearrangement links TRBV5-1 to TRBJ1-3; the D is unclear. Trimming removed 0 bases at V and 0 bases at J, with 7 bases between. Germline CDR1 reads SGHRS; CDR2 reads YFSETQ. This CDR3 is 15 amino acids long. CDR3 nucleotide sequence: TGCGCCAGCAGCTTGGAGGCGACCTCTGGAAACACCATATATTTT. Translating it yields CASSLEATSGNTIYF.

The chain's CDR3 is CASSPTGGAENSPLHF. CDR3 bases: TGTGCCAGCTCACCAACAGGGGGCGCGGAAAATTCACCCCTCCACTTT. The chain links TRBV18 to TRBJ1-6, with 9 bases identical to TRBD1. The J segment lost 7 bases and the V segment lost 2 bases, leaving 6 bases of the junction unmatched. CDR1 and CDR2 from the germline V gene are KGHSH and LQKENI. CDR3 length equals 16 residues.

The CDR3 DNA reads TGCGCCAGCAGGCCGACAGGGGGGAGCACCGGGGAGCTGTTTTTT. Residues: CASRPTGGSTGELFF. The V and J genes are TRBV5-1 and TRBJ2-2, with 9 bases aligning to TRBD1. This CDR3 contains 15 residues. The germline V gene has CDR1 SGHRS and CDR2 YFSETQ. Germline trimming cut 5 bases from V and 4 bases from J; bases unmatched to any gene: 6.

A note on this clone: Different DNA sequences within this sample yield the same CDR3. V and J are TRBV18 and TRBJ2-3; D is unresolved. Germline V gene data show CDR1 as KGHSH and CDR2 as LQKENI. V lost 3 bases, J lost 2 bases, and 6 bases lay in between. CDR3 size: 13 residues. CDR3 amino acids: CASSPRNTDTQYF. The CDR3 DNA sequence: TGTGCCAGCTCACCCCGTAACACAGATACGCAGTATTTT.

The chain joins TRBV29-1 to TRBJ1-1; D gene unclear. The CDR3 extends over 13 amino acids. V was pared by 4 bases and J by 3 bases, with 12 bases between. Germline lookup yields CDR1 SQVTM and CDR2 ANQGSEA. The CDR3 reads CSVGPSGDTEAFF. DNA for the CDR3: TGCAGCGTTGGACCGTCTGGGGACACTGAAGCTTTCTTT.

This sequence joins TRBV9 and TRBJ2-3, with 13 bases fitting TRBD2. V gave up 4 bases and J gave up 4 bases; unmatched junction bases: 3. The CDR3 spans 15 residues. In germline, CDR1 is SGDLS, CDR2 YYNGEE. CDR3: CASSRTSGGSDTQYF. The CDR3 region has the DNA TGTGCCAGCAGCCGGACTAGCGGGGGTTCAGATACGCAGTATTTT.

The chain has TRBV12-5 and TRBJ1-1; 7 nucleotides agree with TRBD1. This CDR3 is 13 amino acids long. The V segment lost 1 base and the J segment 4 bases; nucleotides outside the gene matches: 0. Germline V gene lookup returns CDR1 LGHNT and CDR2 FRNRAP. This CDR3 reads CASGLAGGTEAFF. The CDR3, as DNA: TGTGCTAGTGGTTTGGCAGGGGGCACTGAAGCTTTCTTT.

This clone was seen only once. This rearrangement joins TRBV4-1 to TRBJ1-5, with TRBD1 matching 8 bases. Trimming at V came to 4 bases and at J to 3 bases, leaving 20 bases not matched to a gene. Germline V gene data show CDR1 as MGHRA and CDR2 as YSYEKL. This CDR3 has 20 amino acids. This chain's CDR3 is CASSPDGQGTHLSNNQPQHF. In nucleotides, the CDR3 is TGCGCCAGCAGCCCAGATGGACAGGGAACGCACCTGAGTAACAATCAGCCCCAGCATTTT.

The rearrangement uses TRBV7-2 and TRBJ2-7; no clear D. V was clipped by 5 bases and J by 6 bases, with 14 bases between them. CDR3 size: 13 residues. Per germline, CDR1 SGHTA and CDR2 FQGNSA. CDR3 sequence reads: CASSRIPGTEQYF. The CDR3 nucleotides are TGTGCCAGCAGCCGAATTCCAGGAACCGAGCAGTACTTC.

V and J are TRBV6-5 and TRBJ2-7; 7 nucleotides align to TRBD1. Germline lookup yields CDR1 MNHEY and CDR2 SVGAGI. This CDR3 is built from 13 residues. After removal of 5 bases from V and 12 bases from J, the junction contained 13 bases not matched to a gene. The CDR3 sequence is CASSVLPGQWTYF. CDR3 DNA: TGTGCCAGCAGTGTCCTTCCGGGACAGTGGACGTACTTC.

The rearrangement uses TRBV18 and TRBJ1-5, with TRBD1 identical over 9 bases. From germline, CDR1 is KGHSH and CDR2 LQKENI. There are 15 residues in the CDR3. V shed 5 bases and J 3 bases; nucleotides not matched to a gene: 5. The CDR3: CASSADRGINQPQHF. The CDR3 DNA reads TGTGCCAGCTCAGCAGACAGGGGGATCAATCAGCCCCAGCATTTT.

The V call is TRBV11-1, the J call TRBJ1-2; D remains unclear. This CDR3 is 14 amino acids long. In germline, CDR1 is SGHAT, CDR2 FQDESV (reference sequence). V was trimmed by 0 bases and J by 8 bases, leaving 13 bases between them. CDR3 in amino acids: CASSLAQLLRGYTF. CDR3 coding DNA: TGTGCCAGCAGCTTAGCACAACTCCTCAGGGGCTACACCTTC.

J is TRBJ2-3 and V is TRBV6-5; TRBD1 aligns across 8 bases. The CDR3 sequence is 15 residues long. The V segment lost 6 bases and the J segment 3 bases; nucleotides outside the gene matches: 8. The germline V gene has CDR1 MNHEY and CDR2 SVGAGI. For the CDR3, the DNA is TGTGCCAGCAGCCCAGGGGGCTGGAGTACAGATACGCAGTATTTT. This sequence encodes CASSPGGWSTDTQYF.

The J gene is TRBJ1-2, the V gene TRBV18; D unresolved. V was shortened by 1 base and J by 3 bases, with 9 bases between the two germline ends. CDR1 is KGHSH, CDR2 LQKENI, per germline. The CDR3 consists of 14 residues. CDR3 sequence reads: CASSPQTGDYGYTF. CDR3 DNA: TGTGCCAGCTCACCACAGACCGGGGACTATGGCTACACCTTC.

This rearrangement joins TRBV28 to TRBJ2-2; 11 bases are a match to TRBD1. This CDR3 is built from 15 residues. V trimming: 3 bases; J trimming: 6 bases; junction bases outside the gene matches: 3. Germline CDR1 reads MDHEN; CDR2 reads SYDVKM. The DNA for the CDR3 is TGTGCCAGCAGTTTTTTGGGACAGGGGGCCGGGGAGCTGTTTTTT. It encodes CASSFLGQGAGELFF.

This CDR3 reads CASARSRQGRENTEAFF. CDR3 coding DNA: TGCGCCAGCGCAAGGAGCCGCCAGGGTCGGGAGAACACTGAAGCTTTCTTT. This chain uses TRBV5-1 with TRBJ1-1, with a possible D match to TRBD1 (5 bases). The CDR3 runs 17 residues. Germline loops: CDR1 SGHRS, CDR2 YFSETQ. V lost 7 bases, J lost 1 base, and 23 bases lay in between.

V and J are TRBV7-2 and TRBJ1-1; D gene ambiguous. The germline V gene has CDR1 SGHTA and CDR2 FQGNSA. The length of the CDR3 is 14 residues. V lost 5 bases and J lost 2, with 12 bases in between. CDR3 bases: TGTGCCAGCAGCCTCCAATATTACAACACTGAAGCTTTCTTT. It translates to CASSLQYYNTEAFF.

V is TRBV5-4 and J is TRBJ1-2, with D possibly TRBD1 on 6 matching bases. Germline V lookup: CDR1 SGHNT, CDR2 YYREEE (reference sequence). The V end was cut by 5 bases, the J end by 1 base, with 12 bases between. The CDR3 has 14 residues. The chain's CDR3 is CASRLRTVNYGYTF. The CDR3 coding sequence is TGTGCCAGCAGATTAAGGACAGTTAACTATGGCTACACCTTC.

The J gene is TRBJ2-1, the V gene TRBV12-5; 7 nucleotides align to TRBD1. Germline CDR1 is LGHNT and CDR2 is FRNRAP. The junction had 5 bases not matched to a gene; V was cut back by 6 bases and J by 0 bases. The CDR3 covers 15 residues. CDR3 in DNA: TGTGCTAGTGGCCCGGGACAGTCCTCCTACAATGAGCAGTTCTTC. It yields the protein CASGPGQSSYNEQFF.

The chain has TRBV2 and TRBJ1-1, with 10 bases lining up with TRBD1. The germline V gene encodes CDR1 SNHLY and CDR2 FYNNEI. Trimming took 4 bases from V and 4 from J; bases not matched to a gene: 0. This CDR3 is 13 amino acids long. The CDR3, as DNA: TGTGCCAGCAGTGGGACAGGGGGCACTGAAGCTTTCTTT. Its translation is CASSGTGGTEAFF.